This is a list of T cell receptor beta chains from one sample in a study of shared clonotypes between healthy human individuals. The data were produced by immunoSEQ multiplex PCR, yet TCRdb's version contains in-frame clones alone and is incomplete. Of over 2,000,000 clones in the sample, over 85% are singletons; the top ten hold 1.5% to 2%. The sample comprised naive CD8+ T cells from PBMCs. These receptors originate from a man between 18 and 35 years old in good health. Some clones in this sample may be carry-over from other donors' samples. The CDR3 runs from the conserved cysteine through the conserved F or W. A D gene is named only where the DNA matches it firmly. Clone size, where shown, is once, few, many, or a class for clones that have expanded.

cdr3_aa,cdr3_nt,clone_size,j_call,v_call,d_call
CASSPRLAGGETQYF,TGTGCCAGCAGTCCCCGTTTGGCGGGAGGGGAGACCCAGTACTTC,NA,TRBJ2-5,TRBV6-5,TRBD2
CASSSFAGTPSYEQYF,TGTGCCAGCAGCTCCTTCGCCGGGACACCTTCCTACGAGCAGTACTTC,NA,TRBJ2-7,TRBV6-6,NA
CASSFWTGETQYF,TGTGCCAGCAGCTTCTGGACAGGGGAGACCCAGTACTTC,NA,TRBJ2-5,TRBV11-2,TRBD1
CASSLVRGRFSPTGELFF,TGTGCCAGCAGCTTAGTAAGGGGGCGCTTCTCTCCCACCGGGGAGCTGTTTTTT,NA,TRBJ2-2,TRBV7-6,TRBD1
CASRPEAGAYYEQYF,TGTGCCAGCAGACCAGAAGCGGGAGCTTACTACGAGCAGTACTTC,NA,TRBJ2-7,TRBV11-2,TRBD2
CASSYLGLANNEQFF,TGTGCCAGCAGTTACCTGGGACTAGCCAACAATGAGCAGTTCTTC,NA,TRBJ2-1,TRBV6-5,TRBD2
CATSPRSSAGELFF,TGTGCCACCAGCCCTCGGAGTAGCGCCGGGGAGCTGTTTTTT,NA,TRBJ2-2,TRBV15,NA
CASSERSGKGDEQYF,TGTGCCAGCAGTGAGCGGTCGGGTAAGGGGGACGAGCAGTACTTC,NA,TRBJ2-7,TRBV2,NA
CATSRESQQETQYF,TGTGCCACCAGCAGAGAGTCACAACAAGAGACCCAGTACTTC,NA,TRBJ2-5,TRBV15,NA
CASSPDRGETQYF,TGTGCCAGCAGCCCGGACAGGGGAGAGACCCAGTACTTC,NA,TRBJ2-5,TRBV9,TRBD1
CASSLLWDGEGSGEETQYF,TGTGCCAGCAGCTTGTTATGGGACGGCGAGGGGAGCGGGGAAGAGACCCAGTACTTC,NA,TRBJ2-5,TRBV5-6,TRBD2
CASTASGYTGELFF,TGTGCCAGCACGGCTAGCGGCTACACCGGGGAGCTGTTTTTT,once,TRBJ2-2,TRBV6-5,TRBD2
CASSMGQGTGELFF,TGCGCCAGCAGTATGGGACAGGGGACCGGGGAGCTGTTTTTT,NA,TRBJ2-2,TRBV10-1,TRBD1
CASSLGGTGELFF,TGTGCCAGCAGCCTAGGGGGCACCGGGGAGCTGTTTTTT,NA,TRBJ2-2,TRBV28,NA
CASSVKGRLAGEDEQFF,TGTGCCAGTAGTGTCAAGGGAAGACTAGCGGGGGAGGATGAGCAGTTCTTC,NA,TRBJ2-1,TRBV19,TRBD2
CASSGETGGHTEAFF,TGCGCCAGCAGCGGAGAGACAGGGGGCCACACTGAAGCTTTCTTT,once,TRBJ1-1,TRBV5-1,TRBD1
CASSTDRGSYEQYF,TGTGCCAGCAGTACAGACAGGGGGTCCTACGAGCAGTACTTC,NA,TRBJ2-7,TRBV6-5,TRBD1
CASSTQSPFTDTQYF,TGTGCCAGCAGTACCCAGTCCCCATTCACAGATACGCAGTATTTT,NA,TRBJ2-3,TRBV7-9,NA
CASRDGTAYNYGYTF,TGTGCCAGCAGGGACGGGACAGCCTATAACTATGGCTACACCTTC,NA,TRBJ1-2,TRBV6-1,TRBD1
CASSVSQMAYGYTF,TGTGCCAGCAGCGTCTCCCAAATGGCGTATGGCTACACCTTC,NA,TRBJ1-2,TRBV9,NA
CASSLLREAANEKLFF,TGTGCCAGCAGTTTATTACGGGAGGCGGCTAATGAAAAACTGTTTTTT,NA,TRBJ1-4,TRBV28,NA
CASSSIQGGPYEQYF,TGTGCCAGCAGTTCAATACAGGGAGGCCCCTACGAGCAGTACTTC,NA,TRBJ2-7,TRBV6-1,NA
CASSEMTAHGYTF,TGTGCCAGCAGTGAGATGACAGCTCACGGCTACACCTTC,NA,TRBJ1-2,TRBV6-5,NA
CAIMGAGPGELFF,TGTGCCATCATGGGCGCAGGGCCCGGGGAGCTGTTTTTT,NA,TRBJ2-2,TRBV10-3,NA
CASSQDPSGHYEQYF,TGTGCCAGCAGCCAAGACCCCAGCGGTCATTACGAGCAGTACTTC,NA,TRBJ2-7,TRBV4-2,NA
CSASTFGEQFF,TGCAGTGCTTCGACCTTTGGGGAGCAGTTCTTC,once,TRBJ2-1,TRBV20-1,NA
CSASDYTEAFF,TGCAGTGCTAGTGATTACACTGAAGCTTTCTTT,once,TRBJ1-1,TRBV20-1,NA
CASSQEVLSELFF,TGCGCCAGCAGCCAAGAAGTACTATCGGAGCTGTTTTTT,NA,TRBJ2-2,TRBV4-1,NA
CASRKDPHSSTDTQYF,TGTGCCAGCAGGAAAGACCCGCATTCGAGCACAGATACGCAGTATTTT,NA,TRBJ2-3,TRBV2,NA
CASSIGHNEQFF,TGTGCCAGTAGTATAGGCCACAATGAGCAGTTCTTC,many,TRBJ2-1,TRBV19,NA
CSVPGSYGYTF,TGCAGCGTTCCAGGGAGCTATGGCTACACCTTC,NA,TRBJ1-2,TRBV29-1,NA
CASSITGFTGELFF,TGTGCCAGTAGTATAACAGGGTTCACCGGGGAGCTGTTTTTT,NA,TRBJ2-2,TRBV19,NA
CASSSDRGTNYGYTF,TGCGCCAGCAGCTCGGACAGAGGAACTAACTATGGCTACACCTTC,NA,TRBJ1-2,TRBV5-1,NA
CASGALYNEQFF,TGTGCCAGTGGGGCCCTCTACAATGAGCAGTTCTTC,NA,TRBJ2-1,TRBV2,NA
CASSYSLRDRGLNEQFF,TGTGCCAGCAGTTACAGTCTCCGGGACAGGGGCCTTAATGAGCAGTTCTTC,NA,TRBJ2-1,TRBV27,TRBD1
CASSEFYGNVAQYF,TGTGCCAGCAGTGAATTTTACGGGAACGTCGCGCAGTACTTC,NA,TRBJ2-7,TRBV25-1,NA
CASSPRSSGTEAFF,TGTGCCAGCAGTCCCCGTAGCAGCGGCACTGAAGCTTTCTTT,NA,TRBJ1-1,TRBV6-5,NA